This TCR beta chain was recorded in a study of early stage breast cancer tumors. Across the study: Each sample averaged approximately 9.6-fold read coverage. General study findings and limits: In most of the 16 patients, blood comparison separated tumor from normal breast.

The adjacent normal breast tissue was taken roughly 1.9-4 cm from the tumor. Sufficient DNA from normal breast often required roughly 90-310 mg tissue. With regard to this clone: Its antigen is unidentified.

The V gene's germline CDR1 is SGHDN and CDR2 FVKESK. The CDR3 extends over 14 amino acids. With 1 base removed from V and 2 bases from J, the gap between germline ends came to 9 bases. Generated by immunoSEQ multiplex PCR, the TCRdb table keeps only in-frame clones and is missing some. The sample carries roughly 14,000 clones, 84% recorded once. V and J are TRBV14 and TRBJ2-7; D perhaps matches TRBD1 (5 bases). The receptor comes from a person aged 25 to 45 with breast cancer. The material sequenced was normal breast tissue next to the tumor. CDR3: CASSQGTIPYEQYF. Here the CDR3 DNA reads TGTGCCAGCAGCCAAGGGACAATTCCCTACGAGCAGTACTTC.